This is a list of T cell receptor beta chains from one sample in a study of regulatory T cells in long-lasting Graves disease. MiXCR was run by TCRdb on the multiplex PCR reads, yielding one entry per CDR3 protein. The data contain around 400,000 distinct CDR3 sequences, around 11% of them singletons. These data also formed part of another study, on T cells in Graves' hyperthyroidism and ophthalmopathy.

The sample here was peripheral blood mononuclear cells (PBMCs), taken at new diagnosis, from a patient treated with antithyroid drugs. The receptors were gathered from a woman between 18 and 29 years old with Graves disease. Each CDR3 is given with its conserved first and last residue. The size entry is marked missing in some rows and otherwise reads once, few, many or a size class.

CASSFINTGELFF,TRBJ2-2,TRBV11-2,13,many
CASSQKGLSPHTDTQYF,TRBJ2-3,TRBV14,17,many
CASSFRGDYGYTF,TRBJ1-2,TRBV7-9,13,NA
CATSKEKRQADQPQHF,TRBJ1-5,TRBV15,16,many
CSARAEETGFGGYTF,TRBJ1-2,TRBV20-1,15,many
CASTLGYGPVNADTQYF,TRBJ2-3,TRBV6-2/TRBV6-3,17,NA
CSVEGVLAGALALGTQYF,TRBJ2-5,TRBV29-1,18,NA
CASSFLFDGQGAYNEQFF,TRBJ2-1,TRBV7-9,18,NA
CSAYGREHSYEQYF,TRBJ2-7,TRBV20-1,14,NA
CASSLTGGRSPLHF,TRBJ1-6,TRBV7-3,14,many
CASRGLLPHATNEKLFF,TRBJ1-4,TRBV28,17,many
CASSDRQNSPLHF,TRBJ1-6,TRBV5-1,13,many
CASSSPGDRVNTGELFF,TRBJ2-2,TRBV12-3/TRBV12-4,17,few
CASSPAGTQIPNSPLHF,TRBJ1-6,TRBV4-3,17,NA
CSAHTDREYGETQYF,TRBJ2-5,TRBV20-1,15,many
CSVSGRLSYGYTF,TRBJ1-2,TRBV29-1,13,NA
CASSRQGNEQFF,TRBJ2-1,TRBV7-9,12,many
CASTADRGGKATEAFF,TRBJ1-1,TRBV4-2,16,few
CASSHGRNHGYTF,TRBJ1-2,TRBV5-1,13,NA
CASRKTGGTNTEAFF,TRBJ1-1,TRBV11-2,15,many
CASSLRGTLNTGELFF,TRBJ2-2,TRBV28,16,many
CASGRGRNTEAFF,TRBJ1-1,TRBV11-3,13,many
CATSRDLDRSETQYF,TRBJ2-3,TRBV15,15,many
CASSFYAGGNTGELFF,TRBJ2-2,TRBV7-9,16,few
CASSVVDSSWSEQYF,TRBJ2-7,TRBV19,15,few
CASSQMPTPLYGYTF,TRBJ1-2,TRBV14,15,few
CASSIGSGQGAPGYGYTF,TRBJ1-2,TRBV19,18,few
CASKPTHTGTTLHF,TRBJ1-6,TRBV6-1,14,many
CAWSLRNTEAFF,TRBJ1-1,TRBV30,12,many
CASSLLAGDGPDTQYF,TRBJ2-3,TRBV7-2,16,NA
CSARRSGAGGDTEAFF,TRBJ1-1,TRBV20-1,16,NA
CASSQVRARTGATGYTF,TRBJ1-2,TRBV4-1,17,NA
CASSQGVTDNYGYTF,TRBJ1-2,TRBV3-1,15,many
CASSQDSTNEKLFF,TRBJ1-4,TRBV4-2,14,many
CASSFRTGMSTGELFF,TRBJ2-2,TRBV7-3,16,many
CASSLRGLSNTEAFF,TRBJ1-1,TRBV11-2,15,many
CSALGQGNTEAFF,TRBJ1-1,TRBV29-1,13,few
CASSDRVGQSTGELFF,TRBJ2-2,TRBV7-3,16,many
CTSSFRTNLLQETQYF,TRBJ2-5,TRBV7-2,16,NA
CASSSRGSPTDTQYF,TRBJ2-3,TRBV7-3,15,NA
CASSEGTDKTEGWIRGYTF,TRBJ1-2,TRBV6-1,19,few
CASSLSGGEQETQYF,TRBJ2-5,TRBV7-6,15,many
CASSTYSGLAGGLALTDTQYF,TRBJ2-3,TRBV6-1,21,NA
CASSPLVVSGNTIYF,TRBJ1-3,TRBV28,15,NA
CAISEYGDRNTEAFF,TRBJ1-1,TRBV10-3,15,many
CASSHSTPGELFF,TRBJ2-2,TRBV3-1,13,many
CASSPVLDTEAFF,TRBJ1-1,TRBV7-9,13,NA
CASSYPPSGGFQGEETQYF,TRBJ2-5,TRBV12-3/TRBV12-4,19,NA
CASSMLGRETQYF,TRBJ2-5,TRBV7-9,13,many
CASSFGSSGGPRQETQYF,TRBJ2-5,TRBV12-3/TRBV12-4,18,NA
CASSLGFVVTTGELFF,TRBJ2-2,TRBV7-2,16,NA
CASSLGTGGHYGYTF,TRBJ1-2,TRBV28,15,NA
CASTTGRGNTIYF,TRBJ1-3,TRBV19,13,few